Included here is one T cell receptor (beta chain) sequence, with context. The data are from a study of early T cells in non-severe SARS-CoV-2 infection. Trimming removed 4 bases from V and 2 bases from J, with 12 bases in between. The CDR3 totals 14 residues. In the library, individual cDNA molecules carried attached unique molecular identifiers. TCRdb called the 5' RACE reads again in MiXCR, with one record for every CDR3 protein. The data contain some 59,000 distinct CDR3 sequences, 8% to 13% of them singletons. The receptor comes from an adult who was a healthcare worker with PCR-confirmed SARS-CoV-2 infection or an uninfected control (not recorded which). The genes are TRBV12-3 or TRBV12-4 and TRBJ2-7; a weak D match, TRBD1 (6 bases). Material for sequencing was whole blood. The CDR3 sequence: CASSSQGPAYEQYF. In DNA form, the CDR3 reads TGTGCCAGCAGTTCACAGGGACCCGCCTACGAGCAGTACTTC.